The rows below give T cell receptor beta chains drawn from one sample of a study of T cell changes during pregnancy in multiple sclerosis. TCRdb keeps only in-frame clones here, not all; method: immunoSEQ multiplex PCR. The data contain around 36,000 clones, roughly 90% of them singletons. Specimen: CD8+ T cells from peripheral blood mononuclear cells, collected in the first trimester of pregnancy. These TCRs come from a female donor with multiple sclerosis, enrolled in a pregnancy study. Both conserved end residues are part of each CDR3. The order of the fields is V gene, clone size, D gene, J gene, CDR3 DNA, CDR3 protein. D genes are given only for firm matches. A clone size is listed for some rows: how often the clone was seen (once, few, many), or a class if it is expanded.

>TRBV9|once|TRBD1|TRBJ1-1
TGTGCCAGCAGCGCCCCCCGACAGGGGAACACTGAAGCTTTCTTT
CASSAPRQGNTEAFF
>TRBV27|once|TRBD1|TRBJ1-2
TGTGCCAGCAGTCCGTCGCAGGGGGCCACTTTCTATGGCTACACCTTC
CASSPSQGATFYGYTF
>TRBV6-6|-|-|TRBJ2-5
TGTGCCAGCAGCGCCGGGACACAAGAGACCCAGTACTTC
CASSAGTQETQYF
>TRBV4-1|-|-|TRBJ2-5
TGCGCCAGCAGCCAGGGCCCCGGGGAAGAGACCCAGTACTTC
CASSQGPGEETQYF
>TRBV6-4|once|-|TRBJ2-1
TGTGCCAGCAGTGATTCGGGAGGGGGCGGTTTAGGTGAGCAGTTCTTC
CASSDSGGGGLGEQFF
>TRBV9|-|TRBD2|TRBJ2-7
TGTGCCAGCAGCGTAGGTGCTAGCGGGTCCTACGAGCAGTACTTC
CASSVGASGSYEQYF
>TRBV19|-|TRBD1|TRBJ2-1
TGTGCCAGTAGTACCGGGGACAGCTACAATGAGCAGTTCTTC
CASSTGDSYNEQFF
>TRBV27|-|TRBD1|TRBJ2-7
TGTGCCAGCAGTTTCGATGGGACAGGGATTTCCTACGAGCAGTACTTC
CASSFDGTGISYEQYF
>TRBV11-2|-|-|TRBJ2-7
TGTGCCAGCAGCTTAAACTATGAGGGTCAATCCTACGAGCAGTACTTC
CASSLNYEGQSYEQYF
>TRBV19|-|-|TRBJ1-4
TGTGCCAGTAATTCGAGGTACTTTAGAGAAAAACTGTTTTTT
CASNSRYFREKLFF
>TRBV10-3|-|TRBD2|TRBJ2-4
TGTGCCATCAGTGATCCAGCGGGACAAAACATTCAGTACTTC
CAISDPAGQNIQYF
>TRBV6-5|-|-|TRBJ1-5
TGTGCCAGCAGCAGCGGCGGGGGCAATCAGCCCCAGCATTTT
CASSSGGGNQPQHF
>TRBV6-4|-|-|TRBJ2-3
TGTGCCAGCAGTGACTCGTCACAGGGCCCAACAGATACGCAGTATTTT
CASSDSSQGPTDTQYF
>TRBV5-6|-|-|TRBJ2-7
TGTGCCAGCAGCTTGGGCGGGACAGACTACGAGCAGTACTTC
CASSLGGTDYEQYF
>TRBV13|-|-|TRBJ2-7
TGTGCCAGCCTTGGGGGGAACGAGCAGTACTTC
CASLGGNEQYF
>TRBV27|-|TRBD2|TRBJ2-1
TGTGCCAGCAGCCTAGCGGGGGCGCCGAACAATGAGCAGTTCTTC
CASSLAGAPNNEQFF
>TRBV5-1|-|TRBD2|TRBJ2-3
TGCGCCAGCAGCCACGGACTAGACGCCAGGGAGCAGTATTTT
CASSHGLDAREQYF
>TRBV6-1|-|-|TRBJ2-7
TGTGCCAGCAGTGAAGCCTGGGGAAGGACTTACGAGCAGTACTTC
CASSEAWGRTYEQYF
>TRBV28|large|-|TRBJ1-1
TGTGCCAGCAGCCTACAAACAGGGTTAAACACTGAAGCTTTCTTT
CASSLQTGLNTEAFF
>TRBV7-6|-|-|TRBJ1-1
TGTGCCAGCAGCTCCGCGTTCCACTTCGCCTCATCAGGTAGCACTGAAGCTTTCTTT
CASSSAFHFASSGSTEAFF
>TRBV27|-|-|TRBJ1-2
TGTGCCAGCAGTTTATCGAGGGGGGGTGCGAGTGGCTACACCTTC
CASSLSRGGASGYTF
>TRBV2|-|TRBD2|TRBJ2-5
TGTGCCAGCGCTGGGGGTGCGGGGGGTATCCTGGAAGAGACCCAGTACTTC
CASAGGAGGILEETQYF
>TRBV7-9|-|TRBD1|TRBJ2-3
TGTGCCAGCAGCTTAGCCTGGACAGGTGGGCCGGATACGCAGTATTTT
CASSLAWTGGPDTQYF
>TRBV5-5|-|-|TRBJ2-7
TGTGCCAGCAGCTTGGACTACTACGAGCAGTACTTC
CASSLDYYEQYF
>TRBV19|once|-|TRBJ1-1
TGTGCCAGCAGAACAGGGAACACTGAAGCTTTCTTT
CASRTGNTEAFF
>TRBV29-1|-|-|TRBJ2-1
TGCAGCGCTGAGGGCAGGGGCACCTACAATGAGCAGTTCTTC
CSAEGRGTYNEQFF
>TRBV19|-|TRBD2|TRBJ2-7
TGTGCCAGTAACCCTACTAGCGCCGGGGGCGAGCAGTACTTC
CASNPTSAGGEQYF
>TRBV6-1|-|-|TRBJ2-7
TGTGCCAGCGGTGGCAGGGGTTACGAGCAGTACTTC
CASGGRGYEQYF
>TRBV6-6|once|TRBD1|TRBJ1-1
TGTGCCAGCAGTTCCTGGACAGGGAGGGAGAACACTGAAGCTTTCTTT
CASSSWTGRENTEAFF
>TRBV7-9|-|TRBD1|TRBJ1-5
TGTGCCAGCAGCCCTGGGACAGCTAGCAATCAGCCCCAGCATTTT
CASSPGTASNQPQHF
>TRBV5-1|-|-|TRBJ1-5
TGCGCCAGCAGCTTGTTCGGTCAGCCCCAGCATTTT
CASSLFGQPQHF
>TRBV2|-|-|TRBJ2-7
TGTGCCAGCAGAGACTTACAGGGAACCTACGAGCAGTACTTC
CASRDLQGTYEQYF
>TRBV11-3|-|TRBD1|TRBJ1-2
TGTGCCAGCATCGCGGGACAGCAACCTAGGGGCTACACCTTC
CASIAGQQPRGYTF
>TRBV7-9|-|TRBD1|TRBJ1-2
TGTGCCAGCAGCCCCGGGACAGGGGTCCATTATGGCTACACCTTC
CASSPGTGVHYGYTF
>TRBV6-5|-|TRBD1|TRBJ1-1
TGTGCCAGCAGTCTCAATACAGGGGCGGGGGCTTTCTTT
CASSLNTGAGAFF
>TRBV5-1|-|-|TRBJ2-1
TGCGCCAGCAGCTTTCCGTGGAGGGCAGACAATGAGCAGTTCTTC
CASSFPWRADNEQFF
>TRBV4-1|-|TRBD1|TRBJ2-5
TGCGCCAGCAGCCAAGACGAGGGGGCCCAAGAGACCCAGTACTTC
CASSQDEGAQETQYF
>TRBV10-3|-|TRBD1|TRBJ1-5
TGTGCCATCAGTGGGGACAGGGGAATTGGTAATCAGCCCCAGCATTTT
CAISGDRGIGNQPQHF
>TRBV7-6|-|TRBD2|TRBJ2-7
TGTGCCAGCAGCTCACCTCGGGCTAGCGGGGGGGTCGAGCAGTACTTC
CASSSPRASGGVEQYF
>TRBV2|-|-|TRBJ2-6
TGTGCCAGCAGTCACAGGGACTCTGGGGCCAACGTCCTGACTTTC
CASSHRDSGANVLTF
>TRBV11-2|-|-|TRBJ1-1
TGTGCCAGCAGCGCCGACAGCACTGAAGCTTTCTTT
CASSADSTEAFF
>TRBV9|-|-|TRBJ1-6
TGTGCCAGCAGCACCCACAGACAGGATTCACCCCTCCACTTT
CASSTHRQDSPLHF
>TRBV6-1|once|TRBD1|TRBJ1-4
TGTGCCAGCAGTGCGTGGACAGGGTCGACTGAAAAACTGTTTTTT
CASSAWTGSTEKLFF
>TRBV13|once|-|TRBJ1-2
TGTGCCAGCAGCTCGACAGTCTATGGCTACACCTTC
CASSSTVYGYTF
>TRBV2|-|TRBD2|TRBJ2-1
TGTGCCAGCAGTGACCGACTAGCGGGGGGATTTGAGCAGTTCTTC
CASSDRLAGGFEQFF
>TRBV13|-|-|TRBJ2-7
TGTGCCAGCAGCTTAACAGGTGGAGCCTACGAGCAGTACTTC
CASSLTGGAYEQYF
>TRBV5-4|-|-|TRBJ2-7
TGTGCCAGCAGCCCCGCCCCGGACTCCCCCAATCGGGAGCAGTACTTC
CASSPAPDSPNREQYF
>TRBV6-5|-|-|TRBJ2-2
TGTGCCAGCAGTTACTCGTTATCGGGCACCGGGGAGCTGTTTTTT
CASSYSLSGTGELFF
>TRBV29-1|-|-|TRBJ2-7
TGCAGCGTTGATGGGAGAGAGCAGTACTTC
CSVDGREQYF
>TRBV19|-|TRBD1|TRBJ1-5
TGTGCCAGTAGTGTAACCGGGACAGGGGTTTTTCAGCAGCCCCAGCATTTT
CASSVTGTGVFQQPQHF
>TRBV7-6|-|TRBD2|TRBJ2-3
TGTGCCAGCAGCTTCGGTAGTAGCGGGGGGGCCCCAGATACGCAGTATTTT
CASSFGSSGGAPDTQYF
>TRBV7-6|-|-|TRBJ1-2
TGTGCCAGCAGCTCCTCAGGGGTGGAATACTATGGCTACACCTTC
CASSSSGVEYYGYTF
>TRBV6-4|-|-|TRBJ1-5
TGTGCCAGCAGTGACAAACCCGAGGAGCCCCAGCATTTT
CASSDKPEEPQHF
>TRBV19|-|-|TRBJ2-1
TGTGCCAGTAGGAACATCCGGGGGGCGGGGTACAATGAGCAGTTCTTC
CASRNIRGAGYNEQFF
>TRBV6-1|few|TRBD1|TRBJ2-5
TGTGCCAGCAGTGACGGTGAACAGGGGCCAGAGACCCAGTACTTC
CASSDGEQGPETQYF
>TRBV11-2|-|-|TRBJ2-7
TGTGCCAGCAAGGAGAGCTCCTACGAGCAGTACTTC
CASKESSYEQYF
>TRBV6-1|-|-|TRBJ2-7
TGTGCCAGCAGGGGGGGGGAACAGGGGGCCTACGAGCAGTACTTC
CASRGGEQGAYEQYF
>TRBV7-3|-|-|TRBJ2-7
TGTGCCAGCAGCCCACAGCGGGCGCCTACCTACGAGCAGTACTTC
CASSPQRAPTYEQYF
>TRBV5-1|-|-|TRBJ1-4
TGCGCCAGCAGCTTCGGGACGGGGGAGAATGAAAAACTGTTTTTT
CASSFGTGENEKLFF
>TRBV5-8|-|-|TRBJ1-2
TGTGCCAGCAGCTTGAGAAGCCCCGGGTACGGAAACTATGGCTACACCTTC
CASSLRSPGYGNYGYTF